These 21 T cell receptor beta chains came from one sample sequenced in a study of shared clonotypes between healthy human individuals (dated by TCRdb to about 2020). The library was made by the immunoSEQ multiplex PCR assay. TCRdb carries this immuneACCESS record with in-frame sequences only. Its versions omit some clonotypes, under half of them owing to an unresolved V gene in the studies checked, with the rest unexplained. The sample table contains more than 2,000,000 clones; only one count was recorded for around 90% of them. The top ten clones comprise 0.11% to 0.15% of the sample. The material sequenced was naive CD4+ T cells sorted from blood. According to the study, the label for this sample's cell subset or site signals: CD45RA+ positively selected. The receptors derive from a man aged 18 to 29 in good health.

The J gene is TRBJ2-7, the V gene TRBV11-2, with 9 bases aligning to TRBD1. Germline V gene data show CDR1 as SGHAT and CDR2 as FQNNGV. V lost 1 base, J lost 3 bases, and 4 bases stayed unmatched. The CDR3 is 15 residues long. CDR3 coding DNA: TGTGCCAGCAGCTTAGGTGGGGGACAGGGCTACGAGCAGTACTTC. Translated, it gives CASSLGGGQGYEQYF.

The chain recombines TRBV14 with TRBJ2-1, with 12 bases matching TRBD2. The CDR3 covers 16 residues. CDR1 SGHDN and CDR2 FVKESK come from the germline V gene. V lost 4 bases to trimming and J lost 6 bases; unmatched junction nucleotides: 7. CDR3 residues: CASSLGLAGSLNEQFF. CDR3 in DNA: TGTGCCAGCAGCCTGGGACTAGCGGGCAGCCTCAATGAGCAGTTCTTC.

The chain uses TRBV19 and TRBJ1-2, with 9 positions matching TRBD1. The CDR3 totals 15 residues. CDR1 and CDR2 from the germline V gene are LNHDA and SQIVND (reference sequence). V gave up 3 bases and J gave up 4 bases; unmatched junction bases: 6. In nucleotides, the CDR3 is TGTGCCAGTAGTATTCCCCAACAGGGGGCCTATGGCTACACCTTC. Translating it yields CASSIPQQGAYGYTF.

The sample holds one count of this clone. The chain employs TRBV6-5 and TRBJ2-1; D might be TRBD2 (6 bases). V lost 6 bases to trimming and J lost 6 bases, with 12 bases between them. CDR1 is MNHEY, CDR2 SVGAGI, per germline. The CDR3 consists of 13 residues. The CDR3 protein is CASSGTAPNEQFF. The CDR3 bases are TGTGCCAGCAGCGGGACTGCCCCCAATGAGCAGTTCTTC.

The chain couples TRBV5-6 to TRBJ2-1; 8 bases agree with TRBD2. The CDR3 runs to 15 residues. The trim removed 5 bases at V and 4 bases at J, leaving 8 bases unmatched. The V gene's germline CDR1 is SGHDT and CDR2 YYEEEE. The CDR3 DNA reads as TGTGCCAGCAGATATGCGGGGGGTCCATACAATGAGCAGTTCTTC. Translating gives CASRYAGGPYNEQFF. Looking up the rest from reference TRBV5-6 and TRBJ2-1 gives the full variable domain: DAGVTQSPTHLIKTRGQQVTLRCSPKSGHDTVSWYQQALGQGPQFIFQYYEEEERQRGNFPDRFSGHQFPNYSSELNVNALLLGDSALYLCASRYAGGPYNEQFFGPGTRLTVL.

The CDR3 loop is CASSTLPTRKGRTDTQYF. In nucleotides, the CDR3 is TGTGCCAGCAGCACTCTACCGACTCGGAAGGGGAGAACAGATACGCAGTATTTT. This chain links TRBV21-1 with TRBJ2-3. TRBV21-1 is termed a pseudogene. The CDR3 totals 18 residues.

This rearrangement joins TRBV19 to TRBJ2-1, with 11 bases matching TRBD2. There are 15 residues in the CDR3. J was trimmed by 2 bases and V by 9 bases; bases with no gene match: 6. CDR1 is LNHDA and CDR2 is SQIVND in the germline V gene (reference sequence). The CDR3 loop is CASPPGLAAYNEQFF. The DNA of the CDR3 is TGTGCCAGCCCCCCGGGACTAGCGGCCTACAATGAGCAGTTCTTC.

This clone was detected a few times. The V and J genes are TRBV9 and TRBJ1-3; D is unresolved. This CDR3 has 16 amino acids. Trimming left V 2 bases short and J 2 bases short, with 14 bases between. CDR1 SGDLS and CDR2 YYNGEE come from the germline V gene. The CDR3 DNA reads TGTGCCAGCAGCGTCTATGATGAGGGAACTGGAAACACCATATATTTT. This sequence encodes CASSVYDEGTGNTIYF.

This chain links TRBV11-3 with TRBJ2-3; the match to TRBD2 covers 8 bases. V lost 5 bases, J lost 3 bases, and 10 bases stayed unmatched. Germline assignment: CDR1 SGHNT and CDR2 YENEEA. The CDR3 contains 16 residues. The CDR3 protein is CASSARGAGGTDTQYF. The CDR3 DNA reads TGTGCCAGCAGCGCACGGGGGGCGGGAGGAACAGATACGCAGTATTTT.

This sequence joins TRBV11-2 and TRBJ1-1; TRBD1 aligns across 11 bases. The CDR3 is 14 residues long. V trimming: 5 bases; J trimming: 4 bases; junction bases outside the gene matches: 3. From germline, CDR1 is SGHAT and CDR2 FQNNGV. CDR3 protein: CASSTGTGGTEAFF. The CDR3 region has the DNA TGTGCCAGCAGCACCGGGACAGGGGGCACTGAAGCTTTCTTT.

Concerning this clone itself: The sample contains more than one DNA sequence encoding this CDR3. This chain joins TRBV10-3 and TRBJ2-3; unclear D gene. Per germline, CDR1 ENHRY and CDR2 SYGVKD. Between the trimmed V and J ends, which lost 0 bases and 0 bases, there was a span of 7 bases. The CDR3 loop spans 15 amino acids. This chain's CDR3 is CAISESVASTDTQYF. The CDR3 nucleotides read TGTGCCATCAGTGAGTCAGTCGCCAGCACAGATACGCAGTATTTT.

The chain has TRBV5-1 and TRBJ2-5; no definite D call. The CDR3 totals 16 residues. Germline CDR1 reads SGHRS; CDR2 reads YFSETQ. V was shortened by 0 bases and J by 4 bases, with 16 bases between the two germline ends. The CDR3 region is CASSLGTSWTVETQYF. DNA of the CDR3: TGCGCCAGCAGCTTGGGTACTTCATGGACGGTAGAGACCCAGTACTTC.

Notes on this clone: Distinct nucleotide sequences in the sample also encode this CDR3. This rearrangement joins TRBV7-2 to TRBJ1-5; D gene unclear. The CDR3 extends over 14 amino acids. From germline, CDR1 is SGHTA and CDR2 FQGNSA. V shed 5 bases and J shed 0 bases, with 8 bases lying between them. The CDR3 DNA is TGTGCCAGCAGCCTATCGTATAGCAATCAGCCCCAGCATTTT. Residues: CASSLSYSNQPQHF.

This chain links TRBV9 with TRBJ2-7, with 10 bases identical to TRBD2. There are 14 residues in the CDR3. Germline trimming cut 2 bases from V and 5 bases from J; bases unmatched to any gene: 4. CDR1 is SGDLS and CDR2 is YYNGEE in the germline V gene. This CDR3 is CASSVSGTSDEQYF. In nucleotides, the CDR3 is TGTGCCAGCAGCGTCTCCGGGACTAGCGACGAGCAGTACTTC.

This clone was seen once. J is TRBJ1-1 and V is TRBV21-1; whether TRBD1, the table's D call, matches the DNA was not checked. TRBV21-1 is listed as a pseudogene. This CDR3 has 15 amino acids. CDR3 residues: CASSSNGQVNTEAFF. The CDR3 DNA follows: TGTGCCAGCAGCTCGAACGGACAGGTGAACACTGAAGCTTTCTTT.

The CDR3, as DNA: TGTGCCATCAGCCCTGAGGGGGCCAACGTCCTGACTTTC. Translation: CAISPEGANVLTF. The genes are TRBV10-3 and TRBJ2-6; no clear D gene. Looked up from germline, CDR1 is ENHRY and CDR2 is SYGVKD. The CDR3 runs 13 residues. Between the trimmed V and J ends, which lost 6 bases and 4 bases, there was a span of 7 bases.

The chain has TRBV5-1 and TRBJ2-3; no firm D call. Germline V gives CDR1 SGHRS, CDR2 YFSETQ. The length of the CDR3 is 17 residues. Trimming took off 2 bases at V and 1 base at J, with 17 bases between the two ends. CDR3 nucleotides: TGCGCCAGCAGCTTATTTAAAGGCGGCCCGGGCACAGATACGCAGTATTTT. Translation: CASSLFKGGPGTDTQYF.

The chain joins TRBV5-1 to TRBJ2-5; no clear D gene. CDR1 is SGHRS, CDR2 YFSETQ, per germline. This CDR3 spans 13 amino acids. V gave up 4 bases and J gave up 4 bases, with 11 bases separating them. As DNA, the CDR3 is TGCGCCAGCAGCCCCGAGTTTGGAGAGACCCAGTACTTC. This gives the protein CASSPEFGETQYF. The variable domain in full, completed from reference TRBV5-1 and TRBJ2-5, reads KAGVTQTPRYLIKTRGQQVTLSCSPISGHRSVSWYQQTPGQGLQFLFEYFSETQRNKGNFPGRFSGRQFSNSRSEMNVSTLELGDSALYLCASSPEFGETQYFGPGTRLLVL.

V usage is TRBV15 and J usage is TRBJ2-7; 11 bases map to TRBD2. V shed 0 bases, J shed 3 bases, and the junction held 4 bases outside the gene matches. The CDR3 is 16 residues long. Germline loops: CDR1 LNHNV, CDR2 YYDKDF (reference sequence). The CDR3, as DNA: TGTGCCACCAGCAGAGAGCGAACTAGCGGGGGCTACGAGCAGTACTTC. Amino acids: CATSRERTSGGYEQYF.

V usage is TRBV6-1 and J usage is TRBJ1-4; the D is unclear. This CDR3 has 15 residues. With 4 bases removed from V and 6 bases from J, the gap between germline ends came to 15 bases. CDR1 is MNHNS, CDR2 SASEGT, per germline. The CDR3 loop is CASSGRPGFYEKLFF. CDR3 nucleotide sequence: TGTGCCAGCAGTGGTCGGCCCGGATTTTATGAAAAACTGTTTTTT.

The gene calls are TRBV19 and TRBJ1-1, with D unclear. Trimming left V 11 bases short and J 5 bases short, with 12 bases between. The CDR3 spans 11 residues. The V gene's germline CDR1 is LNHDA and CDR2 SQIVND (reference sequence). The DNA of the CDR3 is TGTGCCGCCAAAGGGTGGACTGAAGCTTTCTTT. Translating it yields CAAKGWTEAFF.